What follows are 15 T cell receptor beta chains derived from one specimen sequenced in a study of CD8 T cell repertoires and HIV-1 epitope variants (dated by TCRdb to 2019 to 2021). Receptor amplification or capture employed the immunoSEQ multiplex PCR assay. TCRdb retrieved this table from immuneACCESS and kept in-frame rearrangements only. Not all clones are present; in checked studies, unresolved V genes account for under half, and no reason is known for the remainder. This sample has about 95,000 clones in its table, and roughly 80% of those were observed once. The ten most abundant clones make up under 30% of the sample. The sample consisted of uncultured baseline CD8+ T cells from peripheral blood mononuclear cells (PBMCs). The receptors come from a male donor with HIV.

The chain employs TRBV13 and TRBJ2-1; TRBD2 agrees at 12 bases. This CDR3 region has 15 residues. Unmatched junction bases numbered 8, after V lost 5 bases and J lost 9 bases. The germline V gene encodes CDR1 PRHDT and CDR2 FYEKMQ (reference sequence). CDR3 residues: CASSPRTSGKGEQFF. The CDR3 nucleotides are TGTGCCAGCAGCCCGAGGACTAGCGGGAAAGGTGAGCAGTTCTTC.

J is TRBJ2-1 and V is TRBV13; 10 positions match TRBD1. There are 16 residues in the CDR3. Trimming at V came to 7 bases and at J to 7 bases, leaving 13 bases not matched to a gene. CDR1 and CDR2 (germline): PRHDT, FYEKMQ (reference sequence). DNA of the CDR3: TGTGCCAGCAACACTGGGGACAGGGGTTATTATAATGAGCAGTTCTTC. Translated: CASNTGDRGYYNEQFF.

For the CDR3, the DNA is TGTGCCAGCAGCTTAGAGATGGGTGAGCAGTTCTTC. Translating gives CASSLEMGEQFF. The J gene is TRBJ2-1, the V gene TRBV11-3; D unresolved. Germline V gene sequence: CDR1 SGHNT, CDR2 YENEEA. With 0 bases removed from V and 9 bases from J, the gap between germline ends came to 6 bases. This CDR3 is 12 amino acids long.

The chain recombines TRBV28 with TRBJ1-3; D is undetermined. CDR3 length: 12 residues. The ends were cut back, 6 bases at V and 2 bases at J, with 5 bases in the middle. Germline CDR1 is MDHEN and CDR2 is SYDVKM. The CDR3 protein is CASRDTGNTIYF. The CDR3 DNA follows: TGTGCCAGCAGGGATACTGGAAACACCATATATTTT.

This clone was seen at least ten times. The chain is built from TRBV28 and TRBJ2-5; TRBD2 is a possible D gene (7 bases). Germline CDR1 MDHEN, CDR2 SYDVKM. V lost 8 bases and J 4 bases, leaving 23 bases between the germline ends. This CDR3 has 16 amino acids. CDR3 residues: CASSLPEGGAGETQYF. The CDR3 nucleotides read TGTGCCAGCTCCCTTCCGGAGGGGGGGGCTGGAGAGACCCAGTACTTC.

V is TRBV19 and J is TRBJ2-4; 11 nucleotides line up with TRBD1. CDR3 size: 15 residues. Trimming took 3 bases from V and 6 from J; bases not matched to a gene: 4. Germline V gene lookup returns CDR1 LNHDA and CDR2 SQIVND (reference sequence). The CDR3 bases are TGTGCCAGTAGTATGTCGGGACAGGGGGTAAACATTCAGTACTTC. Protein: CASSMSGQGVNIQYF.

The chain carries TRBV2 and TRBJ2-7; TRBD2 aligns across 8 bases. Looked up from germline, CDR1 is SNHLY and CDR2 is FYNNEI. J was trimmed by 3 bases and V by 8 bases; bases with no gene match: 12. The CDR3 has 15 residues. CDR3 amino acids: CASPGGDEGRYEQYF. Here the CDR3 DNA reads TGTGCCAGCCCGGGGGGGGACGAGGGCCGCTACGAGCAGTACTTC.

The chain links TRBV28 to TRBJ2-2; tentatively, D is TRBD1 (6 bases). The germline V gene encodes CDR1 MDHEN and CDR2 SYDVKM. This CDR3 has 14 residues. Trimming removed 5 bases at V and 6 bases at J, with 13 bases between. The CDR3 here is CASSIQGPAGELFF. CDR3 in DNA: TGTGCCAGCAGTATACAGGGCCCTGCCGGGGAGCTGTTTTTT.

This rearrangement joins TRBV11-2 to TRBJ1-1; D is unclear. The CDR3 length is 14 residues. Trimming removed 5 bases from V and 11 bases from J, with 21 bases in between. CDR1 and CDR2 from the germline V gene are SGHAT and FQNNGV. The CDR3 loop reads CASSPNGMGFGAFF. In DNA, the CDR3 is TGTGCCAGCAGCCCAAACGGGATGGGGTTTGGCGCTTTCTTT.

The CDR3 here is CASKTPWGQGRNEQFF. The DNA for the CDR3 is TGTGCCAGCAAAACCCCCTGGGGTCAGGGAAGGAATGAGCAGTTCTTC. The gene calls are TRBV28 and TRBJ2-1; possible D gene TRBD1, 5 bases. The V end lost 7 bases, the J end lost 7 bases, and 23 bases lay between the germline ends. The V gene's germline CDR1 is MDHEN and CDR2 SYDVKM. This CDR3 is 16 amino acids long.

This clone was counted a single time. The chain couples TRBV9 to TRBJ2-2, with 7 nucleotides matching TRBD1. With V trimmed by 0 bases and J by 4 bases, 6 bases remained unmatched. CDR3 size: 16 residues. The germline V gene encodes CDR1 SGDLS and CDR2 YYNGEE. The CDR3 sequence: CASSVDIGGGTGELFF. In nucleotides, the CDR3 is TGTGCCAGCAGCGTAGATATAGGGGGCGGCACCGGGGAGCTGTTTTTT.

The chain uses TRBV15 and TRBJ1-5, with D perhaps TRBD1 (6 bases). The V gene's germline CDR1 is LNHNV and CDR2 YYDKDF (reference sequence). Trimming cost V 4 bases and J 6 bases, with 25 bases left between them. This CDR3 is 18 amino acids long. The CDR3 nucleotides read TGTGCCACCAGCACGGGTCATCAGGGGCCCCTATCTAGTCAGCCCCAGCATTTT. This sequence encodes CATSTGHQGPLSSQPQHF.

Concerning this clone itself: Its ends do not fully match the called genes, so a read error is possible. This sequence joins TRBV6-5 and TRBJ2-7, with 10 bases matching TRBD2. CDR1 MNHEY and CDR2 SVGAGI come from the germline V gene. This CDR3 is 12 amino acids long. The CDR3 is CASSFASGRTHF. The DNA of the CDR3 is TGTGCCAGCAGTTTTGCTAGCGGGAGAACGCACTTC.

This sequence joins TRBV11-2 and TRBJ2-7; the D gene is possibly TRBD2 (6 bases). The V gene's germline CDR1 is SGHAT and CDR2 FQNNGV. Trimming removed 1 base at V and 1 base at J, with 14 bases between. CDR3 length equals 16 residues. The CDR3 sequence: CASSLVGGAESYEQYF. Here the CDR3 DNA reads TGTGCCAGCAGCTTAGTCGGGGGAGCAGAATCCTACGAGCAGTACTTC.

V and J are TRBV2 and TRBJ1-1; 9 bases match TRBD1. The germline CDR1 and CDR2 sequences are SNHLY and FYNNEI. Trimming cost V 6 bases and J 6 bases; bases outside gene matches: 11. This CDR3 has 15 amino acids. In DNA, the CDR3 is TGTGCCAGCAGGACAGGGGGTGGCCTGGGCGCTGAAGCTTTCTTT. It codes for CASRTGGGLGAEAFF. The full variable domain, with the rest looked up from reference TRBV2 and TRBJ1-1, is EPEVTQTPSHQVTQMGQEVILRCVPISNHLYFYWYRQILGQKVEFLVSFYNNEISEKSEIFDDQFSVERPDGSNFTLKIRSTKLEDSAMYFCASRTGGGLGAEAFFGQGTRLTVV.